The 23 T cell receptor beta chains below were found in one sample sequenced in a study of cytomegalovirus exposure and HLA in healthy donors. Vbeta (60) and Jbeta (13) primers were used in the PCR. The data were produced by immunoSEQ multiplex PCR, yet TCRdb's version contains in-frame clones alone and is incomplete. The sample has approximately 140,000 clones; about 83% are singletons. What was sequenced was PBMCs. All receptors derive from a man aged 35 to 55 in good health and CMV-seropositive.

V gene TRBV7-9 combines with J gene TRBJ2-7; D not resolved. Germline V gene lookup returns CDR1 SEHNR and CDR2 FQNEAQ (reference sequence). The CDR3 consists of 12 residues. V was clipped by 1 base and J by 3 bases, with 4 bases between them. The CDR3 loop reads CASSLGRYEQYF. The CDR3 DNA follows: TGTGCCAGCAGCTTAGGTCGCTACGAGCAGTACTTC.

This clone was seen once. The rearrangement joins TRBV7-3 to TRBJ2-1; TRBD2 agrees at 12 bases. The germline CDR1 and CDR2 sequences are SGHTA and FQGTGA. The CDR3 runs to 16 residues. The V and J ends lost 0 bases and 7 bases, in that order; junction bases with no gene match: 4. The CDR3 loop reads CASSLTASGRGNEQFF. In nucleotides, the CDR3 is TGTGCCAGCAGCTTAACGGCTAGCGGGAGGGGTAATGAGCAGTTCTTC.

This CDR3 is CASSPTSNTEAFF. CDR3 DNA: TGTGCCAGCAGCCCCACATCGAACACTGAAGCTTTCTTT. The genes are TRBV6-6 and TRBJ1-1; D is uncertain. Germline V gene lookup returns CDR1 MNHNY and CDR2 SVGAGI (reference sequence). Trimming removed 6 bases from V and 1 base from J, with 9 bases in between. This CDR3 region has 13 residues.

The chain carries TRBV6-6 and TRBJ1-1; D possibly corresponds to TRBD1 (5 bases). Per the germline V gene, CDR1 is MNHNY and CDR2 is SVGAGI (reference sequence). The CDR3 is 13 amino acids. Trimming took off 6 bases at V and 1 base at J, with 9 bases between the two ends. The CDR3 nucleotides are TGTGCCAGCAGGGTCGGACAGAACACTGAAGCTTTCTTT. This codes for CASRVGQNTEAFF.

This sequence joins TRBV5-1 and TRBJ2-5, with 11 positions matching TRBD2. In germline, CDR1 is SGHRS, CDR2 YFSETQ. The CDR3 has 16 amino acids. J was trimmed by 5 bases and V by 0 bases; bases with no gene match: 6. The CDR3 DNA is TGCGCCAGCAGCTTGGCTAGCGGGAGGTTAGGTGAGACCCAGTACTTC. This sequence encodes CASSLASGRLGETQYF. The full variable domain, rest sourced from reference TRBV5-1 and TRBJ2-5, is KAGVTQTPRYLIKTRGQQVTLSCSPISGHRSVSWYQQTPGQGLQFLFEYFSETQRNKGNFPGRFSGRQFSNSRSEMNVSTLELGDSALYLCASSLASGRLGETQYFGPGTRLLVL.

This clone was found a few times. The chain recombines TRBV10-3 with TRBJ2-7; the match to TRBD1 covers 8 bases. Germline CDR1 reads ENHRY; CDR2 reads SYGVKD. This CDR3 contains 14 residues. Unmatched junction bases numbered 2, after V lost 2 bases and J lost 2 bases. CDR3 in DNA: TGTGCCATCAGTGAGAAACAGGGGGCCTACGAGCAGTACTTC. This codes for CAISEKQGAYEQYF.

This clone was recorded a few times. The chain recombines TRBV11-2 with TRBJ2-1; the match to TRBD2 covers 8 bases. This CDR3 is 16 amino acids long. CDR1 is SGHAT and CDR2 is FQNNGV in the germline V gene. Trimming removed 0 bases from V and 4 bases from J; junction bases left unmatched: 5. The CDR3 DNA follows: TGTGCCAGCAGCTTAGATCTCCTAGCGGGTTACAATGAGCAGTTCTTC. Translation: CASSLDLLAGYNEQFF.

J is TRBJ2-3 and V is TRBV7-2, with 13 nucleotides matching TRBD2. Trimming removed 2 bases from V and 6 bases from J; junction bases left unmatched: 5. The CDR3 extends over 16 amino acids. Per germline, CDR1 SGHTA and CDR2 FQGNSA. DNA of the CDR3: TGTGCCAGCAGCTTATTTTCACTAGCGGGAGGGGATACGCAGTATTTT. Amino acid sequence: CASSLFSLAGGDTQYF.

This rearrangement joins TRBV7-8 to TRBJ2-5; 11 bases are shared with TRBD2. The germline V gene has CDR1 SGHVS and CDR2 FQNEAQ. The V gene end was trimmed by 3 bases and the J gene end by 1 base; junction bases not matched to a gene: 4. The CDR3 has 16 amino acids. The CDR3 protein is CASSFRLAGIQETQYF. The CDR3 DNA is TGTGCCAGCAGCTTCAGACTAGCGGGAATCCAAGAGACCCAGTACTTC. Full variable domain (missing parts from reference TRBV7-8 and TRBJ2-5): GAGVSQSPRYKVAKRGQDVALRCDPISGHVSLFWYQQALGQGPEFLTYFQNEAQLDKSGLPSDRFFAERPEGSVSTLKIQRTQQEDSAVYLCASSFRLAGIQETQYFGPGTRLLVL.

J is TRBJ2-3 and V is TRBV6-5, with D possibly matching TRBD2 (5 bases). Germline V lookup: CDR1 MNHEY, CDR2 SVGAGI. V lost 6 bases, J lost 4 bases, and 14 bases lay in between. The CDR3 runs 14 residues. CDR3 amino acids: CASSSPAGADTQYF. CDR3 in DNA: TGTGCCAGCAGCTCCCCTGCCGGGGCAGATACGCAGTATTTT.

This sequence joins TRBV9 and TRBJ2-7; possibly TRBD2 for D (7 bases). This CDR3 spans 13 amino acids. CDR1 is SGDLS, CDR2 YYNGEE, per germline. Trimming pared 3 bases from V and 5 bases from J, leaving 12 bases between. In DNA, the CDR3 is TGTGCCAGCAGCGCCGGGGGGCTGGACGAGCAGTACTTC. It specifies CASSAGGLDEQYF.

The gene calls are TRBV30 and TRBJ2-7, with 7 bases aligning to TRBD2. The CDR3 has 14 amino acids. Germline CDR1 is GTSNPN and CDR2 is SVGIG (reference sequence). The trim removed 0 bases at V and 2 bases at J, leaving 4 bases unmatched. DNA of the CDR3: TGTGCCTGGAGTGTCCTCAGCGGGACCTACGAGCAGTACTTC. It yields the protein CAWSVLSGTYEQYF.

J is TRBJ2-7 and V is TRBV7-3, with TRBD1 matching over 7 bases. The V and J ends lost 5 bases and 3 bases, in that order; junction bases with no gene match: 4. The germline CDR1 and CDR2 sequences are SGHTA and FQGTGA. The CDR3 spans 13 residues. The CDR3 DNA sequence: TGTGCCAGCAGCACATCAGGGGGCTACGAGCAGTACTTC. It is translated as CASSTSGGYEQYF.

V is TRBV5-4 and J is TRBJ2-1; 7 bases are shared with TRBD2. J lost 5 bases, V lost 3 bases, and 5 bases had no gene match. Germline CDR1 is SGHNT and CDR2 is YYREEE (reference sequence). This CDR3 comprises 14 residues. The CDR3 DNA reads TGTGCCAGCAGCTCACCCGGGACTAACAATGAGCAGTTCTTC. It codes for CASSSPGTNNEQFF.

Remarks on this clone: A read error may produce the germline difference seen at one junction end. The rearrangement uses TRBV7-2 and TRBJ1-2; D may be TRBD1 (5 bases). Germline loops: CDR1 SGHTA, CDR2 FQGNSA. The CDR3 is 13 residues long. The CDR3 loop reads CASSRSGVYGHTF. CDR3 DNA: TGTGCCAGCAGCCGATCGGGGGTTTATGGCCACACCTTC.

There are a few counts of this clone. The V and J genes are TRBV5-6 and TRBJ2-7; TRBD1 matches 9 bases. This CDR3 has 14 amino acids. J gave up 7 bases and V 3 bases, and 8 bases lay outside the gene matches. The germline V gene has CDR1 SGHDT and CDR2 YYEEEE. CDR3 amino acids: CASSWEGTGREQYF. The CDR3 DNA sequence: TGTGCCAGCAGCTGGGAAGGGACAGGGAGAGAGCAGTACTTC. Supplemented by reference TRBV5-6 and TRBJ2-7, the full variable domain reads DAGVTQSPTHLIKTRGQQVTLRCSPKSGHDTVSWYQQALGQGPQFIFQYYEEEERQRGNFPDRFSGHQFPNYSSELNVNALLLGDSALYLCASSWEGTGREQYFGPGTRLTVT.

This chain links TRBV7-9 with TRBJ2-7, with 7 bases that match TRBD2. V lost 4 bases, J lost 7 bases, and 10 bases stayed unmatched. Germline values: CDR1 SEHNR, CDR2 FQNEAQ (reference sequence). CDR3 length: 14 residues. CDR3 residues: CASSSPTSSGEQYF. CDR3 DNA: TGTGCCAGCAGCTCCCCGACTAGCTCGGGGGAGCAGTACTTC.

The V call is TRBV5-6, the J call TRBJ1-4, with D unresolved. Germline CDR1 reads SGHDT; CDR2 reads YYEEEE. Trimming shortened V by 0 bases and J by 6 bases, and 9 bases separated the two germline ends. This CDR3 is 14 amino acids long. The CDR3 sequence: CASSLAGRDEKLFF. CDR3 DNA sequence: TGTGCCAGCAGCTTGGCCGGGCGGGATGAAAAACTGTTTTTT.

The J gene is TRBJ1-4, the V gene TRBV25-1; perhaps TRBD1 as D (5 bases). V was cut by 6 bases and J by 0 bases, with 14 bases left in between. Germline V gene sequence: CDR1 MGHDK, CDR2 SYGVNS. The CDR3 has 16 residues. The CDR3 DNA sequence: TGTGCCAGCAGCCAGGGTGCCGCACCAACTAATGAAAAACTGTTTTTT. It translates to CASSQGAAPTNEKLFF.

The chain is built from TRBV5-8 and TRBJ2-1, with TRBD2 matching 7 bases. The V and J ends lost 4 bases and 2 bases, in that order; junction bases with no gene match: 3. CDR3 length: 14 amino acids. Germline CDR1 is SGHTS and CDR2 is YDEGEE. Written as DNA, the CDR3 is TGTGCCAGCAGCCGACTAGCAGCCTACAATGAGCAGTTCTTC. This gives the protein CASSRLAAYNEQFF.

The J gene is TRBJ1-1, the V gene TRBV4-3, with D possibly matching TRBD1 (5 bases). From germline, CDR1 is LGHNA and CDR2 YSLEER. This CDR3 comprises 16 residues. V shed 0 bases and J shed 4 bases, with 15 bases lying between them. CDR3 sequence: CASSQDVGDRGTEAFF. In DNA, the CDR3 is TGCGCCAGCAGCCAAGATGTAGGTGATAGGGGCACTGAAGCTTTCTTT.

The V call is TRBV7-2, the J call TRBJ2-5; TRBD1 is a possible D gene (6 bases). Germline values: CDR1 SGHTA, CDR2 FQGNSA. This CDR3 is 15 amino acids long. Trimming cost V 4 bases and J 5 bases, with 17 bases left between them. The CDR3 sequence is CASSSQGRPWETQYF. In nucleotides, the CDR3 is TGTGCCAGCAGCTCGCAGGGGCGCCCTTGGGAGACCCAGTACTTC.

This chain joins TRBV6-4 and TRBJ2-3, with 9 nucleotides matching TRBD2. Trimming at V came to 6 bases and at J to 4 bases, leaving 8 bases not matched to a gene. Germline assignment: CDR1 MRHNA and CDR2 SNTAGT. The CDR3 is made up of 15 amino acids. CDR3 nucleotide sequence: TGTGCCAGCAGCCCCCAAGCGGGAGGTTCAGATACGCAGTATTTT. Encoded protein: CASSPQAGGSDTQYF.